These 18 T cell receptor beta chains were all obtained from the same sample, sequenced in a study of CD8 T cells in ankylosing spondylitis. Findings of the study overall: Characteristic, it appeared, of ankylosing spondylitis blood was a TCR beta motif of eight or nine highly homologous variants.

These TCRs are of unknown antigen specificity. TCRdb itself ran the 5' RACE reads through MiXCR, one entry per CDR3 protein. In the table there are fewer than 550,000 distinct CDR3 sequences, roughly 5% of which are singletons. The sample consisted of blood, either unsorted or a sorted T cell fraction (not recorded which). The source is a male donor with ankylosing spondylitis.

This clonotype has ten or more counts. CDR3 in DNA: TGTGCCAGCAGTTACAGCGAGGGAGCTAACTATGGCTACACCTTC. Amino acids: CASSYSEGANYGYTF. The V and J genes are TRBV6-5 and TRBJ1-2, with D uncertain. The germline gives CDR1 MNHEY, CDR2 SVGAGI. The V end lost 2 bases, the J end lost 0 bases, and 10 bases lay between the germline ends. There are 15 residues in the CDR3.

This clonotype was recorded many times. The rearrangement uses TRBV27 and TRBJ1-6; D is ambiguous. Germline V gene sequence: CDR1 MNHEY, CDR2 SMNVEV (reference sequence). With 0 bases removed from V and 9 bases from J, the gap between germline ends came to 6 bases. The CDR3 extends over 13 amino acids. In nucleotides, the CDR3 is TGTGCCAGCAGTTTATCGATTGGTTCACCCCTCCACTTT. This translates into CASSLSIGSPLHF.

This clonotype occurred many times. V and J are TRBV7-8 and TRBJ1-1; TRBD1 agrees at 10 bases. Germline CDR1 reads SGHVS; CDR2 reads FQNEAQ. The CDR3 runs 15 residues. V shed 5 bases, J shed 3 bases, and the junction held 6 bases outside the gene matches. The CDR3 loop is CASSVGTGAYTEAFF. CDR3 sequence (DNA): TGTGCCAGCAGCGTCGGGACAGGGGCTTACACTGAAGCTTTCTTT.

This clonotype showed up many times. The CDR3 DNA sequence: TGCGCCAGCAGCCCGGGACAGTTGGTACAAGAGACCCAGTACTTC. Translated: CASSPGQLVQETQYF. The chain joins TRBV5-1 to TRBJ2-5; 7 nucleotides line up with TRBD1. V gave up 4 bases and J gave up 2 bases; unmatched junction bases: 8. Per the germline V gene, CDR1 is SGHRS and CDR2 is YFSETQ. CDR3 length: 15 residues.

This clonotype was observed a handful of times. The rearrangement links TRBV7-9 to TRBJ2-3; D not certain. In germline, CDR1 is SEHNR, CDR2 FQNEAQ (reference sequence). There are 13 residues in the CDR3. V lost 5 bases to trimming and J lost 6 bases, with 12 bases between them. The CDR3 DNA sequence: TGTGCCAGCAGCAGGCGACCCGAGGATACGCAGTATTTT. It yields the protein CASSRRPEDTQYF.

This clonotype was observed many times. The gene calls are TRBV5-1 and TRBJ2-1; weak D call: TRBD2 (5 bases). Germline V lookup: CDR1 SGHRS, CDR2 YFSETQ. The CDR3 has 16 amino acids. Deletions cut 0 bases from V and 0 bases from J, with 10 bases between. The CDR3 reads CASSLDPGISYNEQFF. CDR3 nucleotides: TGCGCCAGCAGCTTGGATCCGGGGATCTCCTACAATGAGCAGTTCTTC.

This clonotype was seen ten or more times. The genes are TRBV7-2 and TRBJ2-1, with a weak D call TRBD1 (6 bases). Germline assignment: CDR1 SGHTA and CDR2 FQGNSA. V was trimmed by 1 base and J by 8 bases, leaving 12 bases between them. This CDR3 contains 14 residues. The CDR3 loop reads CASSLGGPADEQFF. The DNA of the CDR3 is TGTGCCAGCAGCTTAGGGGGGCCCGCGGATGAGCAGTTCTTC.

Many counts were recorded for this clonotype. The V call is TRBV20-1, the J call TRBJ1-5; D remains ambiguous. The V end was cut by 4 bases, the J end by 3 bases, with 13 bases between. The CDR3 contains 14 residues. Germline values: CDR1 DFQATT, CDR2 SNEGSKA (reference sequence). The CDR3 nucleotides read TGCAGTGCTAACTCGGGTAGCGTCAATCAGCCCCAGCATTTT. Its translation: CSANSGSVNQPQHF.

This clonotype was found many times. The chain is built from TRBV29-1 and TRBJ1-4, with a weak D call TRBD1 (6 bases). Germline lookup yields CDR1 SQVTM and CDR2 ANQGSEA. This CDR3 is built from 13 residues. V lost 7 bases, J lost 4 bases, and 13 bases lay in between. CDR3 nucleotide sequence: TGCAGCGGCCACGGGGGCTATAATGAAAAACTGTTTTTT. Protein sequence: CSGHGGYNEKLFF.

The sample holds a few counts of this clonotype. This chain joins TRBV20-1 and TRBJ2-7; D unresolved. The CDR3 totals 12 residues. V dropped 0 bases and J dropped 6 bases, with 9 bases sitting between them. The germline V gene encodes CDR1 DFQATT and CDR2 SNEGSKA (reference sequence). Written as DNA, the CDR3 is TGCAGTGCTAGAGATTTTGGGTTCGAGCAGTACTTC. Protein product: CSARDFGFEQYF.

This clonotype has at least ten counts. This chain links TRBV20-1 with TRBJ1-4; TRBD1 is a possible D gene (6 bases). The length of the CDR3 is 14 residues. Germline CDR1 is DFQATT and CDR2 is SNEGSKA (reference sequence). Trimming left V 2 bases short and J 5 bases short, with 12 bases between. CDR3 nucleotides: TGCAGTGCTAGACAGGGGCAAGAGAATGAAAAACTGTTTTTT. It encodes CSARQGQENEKLFF.

Many counts were recorded for this clonotype. The chain links TRBV29-1 to TRBJ2-7; 7 nucleotides agree with TRBD2. Germline V gives CDR1 SQVTM, CDR2 ANQGSEA. The CDR3 contains 12 residues. J lost 3 bases, V lost 8 bases, and 7 bases had no gene match. The CDR3 protein is CSSLATNYEQYF. The CDR3 DNA reads TGCAGCTCACTAGCGACAAACTACGAGCAGTACTTC.

In this sample, this clonotype turned up many times. In DNA form, the CDR3 reads TGCAGTGCTAGAGGTGGGGACAGCTCTAACTATGGCTACACCTTC. It is translated as CSARGGDSSNYGYTF. The chain joins TRBV20-1 to TRBJ1-2, with 7 nucleotides matching TRBD1. After removal of 1 base from V and 0 bases from J, the junction contained 5 bases not matched to a gene. CDR1 and CDR2 (germline): DFQATT, SNEGSKA (reference sequence). The CDR3 totals 15 residues.

This clonotype was recorded at least ten times. The chain couples TRBV7-2 to TRBJ2-2; the D gene is possibly TRBD1 (6 bases). The CDR3 is 16 amino acids. Looked up from germline, CDR1 is SGHTA and CDR2 is FQGNSA. V dropped 3 bases and J dropped 3 bases, with 14 bases sitting between them. Here the CDR3 reads CASSFKGVGYTGELFF. The CDR3 DNA reads as TGTGCCAGCAGCTTCAAGGGGGTTGGGTACACCGGGGAGCTGTTTTTT. Full variable domain (rest looked up from reference TRBV7-2 and TRBJ2-2): GAGVSQSPSNKVTEKGKDVELRCDPISGHTALYWYRQSLGQGLEFLIYFQGNSAPDKSGLPSDRFSAERTGGSVSTLTIQRTQQEDSAVYLCASSFKGVGYTGELFFGEGSRLTVL.

This clonotype was recorded many times. This chain connects TRBV9 to TRBJ2-1; D might be TRBD1 (6 bases). The CDR3 contains 14 residues. Trimming pared 7 bases from V and 0 bases from J, leaving 11 bases between. Germline V gene lookup returns CDR1 SGDLS and CDR2 YYNGEE. CDR3 sequence (DNA): TGTGCCAGCCAACAGGGTGGCTCCTACAATGAGCAGTTCTTC. Encoded protein: CASQQGGSYNEQFF.

This clonotype was picked up many times. The rearrangement joins TRBV4-2 to TRBJ1-6; perhaps TRBD1 as D (6 bases). CDR3 length: 16 residues. Trimming shortened V by 0 bases and J by 3 bases, and 9 bases separated the two germline ends. The germline V gene has CDR1 LGHNA and CDR2 YNFKEQ. The CDR3 loop is CASSQEQGSYNSPLHF. The CDR3 DNA reads TGTGCCAGCAGCCAAGAACAGGGAAGCTATAATTCACCCCTCCACTTT.

This clonotype was found many times. The genes are TRBV29-1 and TRBJ2-7, with 10 bases fitting TRBD1. The CDR3 runs 15 residues. Germline lookup yields CDR1 SQVTM and CDR2 ANQGSEA. After removal of 6 bases from V and 5 bases from J, the junction contained 13 bases not matched to a gene. Written as DNA, the CDR3 is TGCAGCGTGGGGTCCTTGACAGGGGGCATCGACGAGCAGTACTTC. This encodes CSVGSLTGGIDEQYF.

At least ten counts were recorded for this clonotype. V and J are TRBV5-1 and TRBJ2-5, with D tentatively TRBD2 (7 bases). Trimming shortened V by 4 bases and J by 4 bases, and 20 bases separated the two germline ends. The germline gives CDR1 SGHRS, CDR2 YFSETQ. The CDR3 is 16 residues long. CDR3 DNA: TGCGCCAGCAGCAAGAAAGAACGGGGGGCGGGAGAGACCCAGTACTTC. Its protein is CASSKKERGAGETQYF. Combining the CDR3 with reference TRBV5-1 and TRBJ2-5 gives the whole variable domain KAGVTQTPRYLIKTRGQQVTLSCSPISGHRSVSWYQQTPGQGLQFLFEYFSETQRNKGNFPGRFSGRQFSNSRSEMNVSTLELGDSALYLCASSKKERGAGETQYFGPGTRLLVL.